A single sample gave rise to the 3 T cell receptor beta chains below, sequenced in a study of shared clonotypes between healthy human individuals. Profiled with immunoSEQ multiplex PCR; TCRdb holds only in-frame clones, not every one. The table records around 83,000 clones, 60% to 65% of them present only once. The sample consisted of memory CD8+ T cells sorted from blood. As for subset: CD45RO+ cells pooled with CCR7-negative TemRA cells. The receptor set was obtained from a man aged 30 to 45 in good health.

In nucleotides, the CDR3 is TGTGCCAGCAGTCAAACACCGGGACAGGGACGCTACGAGCAGTACTTC. Its protein is CASSQTPGQGRYEQYF. J is TRBJ2-7 and V is TRBV14; 9 bases line up with TRBD1. CDR3 size: 16 residues. Trimming at V came to 6 bases and at J to 3 bases, leaving 12 bases not matched to a gene. Germline V CDR1 and CDR2: SGHDN, FVKESK.

This chain links TRBV10-3 with TRBJ2-7; the match to TRBD2 covers 10 bases. J gave up 1 base and V 1 base, and 7 bases lay outside the gene matches. The CDR3 has 17 amino acids. The germline gives CDR1 ENHRY, CDR2 SYGVKD. In nucleotides, the CDR3 is TGTGCCATCAGTGAGTTGGGCTTAGCGGGAGGTTCCTACGAGCAGTACTTC. Protein product: CAISELGLAGGSYEQYF.

The V and J genes are TRBV4-1 and TRBJ2-3, with 10 nucleotides matching TRBD2. Unmatched junction bases numbered 9, after V lost 1 base and J lost 5 bases. Germline values: CDR1 MGHRA, CDR2 YSYEKL. CDR3 length: 17 residues. CDR3 sequence (DNA): TGCGCCAGCAGCCAAGGGCATCTAGCGGGAGTTAAAGATACGCAGTATTTT. Protein sequence: CASSQGHLAGVKDTQYF.